Listed here are 6 T cell receptor beta chains from one sample, sequenced in a study of cytomegalovirus exposure and HLA in healthy donors. Repertoires were generated with immunoSEQ multiplex PCR, while TCRdb's copy carries only in-frame clones and drops some. The sample lists over 150,000 clones; just under 90% were seen once. The sample consisted of PBMCs. The receptor set was obtained from a woman aged 18-30 years in good health and CMV-seropositive.

The gene calls are TRBV7-9 and TRBJ1-5; 7 nucleotides agree with TRBD1. Germline CDR1 reads SEHNR; CDR2 reads FQNEAQ (reference sequence). The ends lost 5 bases at V and 7 bases at J; junction bases unmatched: 5. This CDR3 is built from 13 residues. DNA of the CDR3: TGTGCCAGCAGCCTAGGGGGCGCGCAGCCCCAGCATTTT. Translating gives CASSLGGAQPQHF. Filled out from reference TRBV7-9 and TRBJ1-5, the complete variable domain reads DTGVSQNPRHKITKRGQNVTFRCDPISEHNRLYWYRQTLGQGPEFLTYFQNEAQLEKSRLLSDRFSAERPKGSFSTLEIQRTEQGDSAMYLCASSLGGAQPQHFGDGTRLSIL.

The rearrangement links TRBV10-3 to TRBJ1-4; TRBD1 aligns across 9 bases. The CDR3 has 15 residues. Germline-derived CDR1 and CDR2 are ENHRY and SYGVKD. Trimming cost V 2 bases and J 8 bases; bases outside gene matches: 6. The CDR3 DNA follows: TGTGCCATCAGTGAGGGACAGGGGTTCGGGGAAAAACTGTTTTTT. It codes for CAISEGQGFGEKLFF.

The chain combines TRBV13 with TRBJ2-7; TRBD2 is a possible D gene (5 bases). Germline CDR1 PRHDT, CDR2 FYEKMQ (reference sequence). The CDR3 loop spans 17 amino acids. V dropped 4 bases and J dropped 0 bases, with 19 bases sitting between them. The CDR3 region is CASSSRQRTESSYEQYF. The CDR3 DNA reads TGTGCCAGCAGCTCCCGACAACGGACTGAGTCCTCCTACGAGCAGTACTTC.

J is TRBJ2-1 and V is TRBV5-6; 10 bases fit TRBD2. The CDR3 has 16 residues. Germline-derived CDR1 and CDR2 are SGHDT and YYEEEE. Trimming cost V 4 bases and J 0 bases; bases outside gene matches: 4. In nucleotides, the CDR3 is TGTGCCAGCAGCGGCAGGACTAGCGGCTCCTACAATGAGCAGTTCTTC. This encodes CASSGRTSGSYNEQFF. The full variable domain, in which reference TRBV5-6 and TRBJ2-1 provide the parts outside the CDR3, is DAGVTQSPTHLIKTRGQQVTLRCSPKSGHDTVSWYQQALGQGPQFIFQYYEEEERQRGNFPDRFSGHQFPNYSSELNVNALLLGDSALYLCASSGRTSGSYNEQFFGPGTRLTVL.

This chain links TRBV30 with TRBJ2-7; 9 bases are shared with TRBD2. The CDR3 sequence is 15 residues long. V shed 0 bases and J 7 bases; nucleotides not matched to a gene: 10. Germline lookup yields CDR1 GTSNPN and CDR2 SVGIG (reference sequence). The CDR3 region has the DNA TGTGCCTGGAGTGTAATCGCGGGAGGGCGGGGGGAGCAGTACTTC. Protein product: CAWSVIAGGRGEQYF.

The genes are TRBV7-3 and TRBJ1-1, with 7 bases that match TRBD1. There are 16 residues in the CDR3. The V gene end was trimmed by 0 bases and the J gene end by 2 bases; junction bases not matched to a gene: 6. The germline V gene encodes CDR1 SGHTA and CDR2 FQGTGA. The CDR3 nucleotides are TGTGCCAGCAGCTTAACCTGGACAGGACCCAACACTGAAGCTTTCTTT. Its translation is CASSLTWTGPNTEAFF.